This T cell receptor beta chain was identified in a study of identifying expanded T cells in peripheral blood (dated by TCRdb to between 2018 and 2020). For the study in its entirety: Four technical replicates, made by sequencing separate aliquots from the same pool of genomic DNA, were compared pairwise.

Details on this clone: The clone's antigen remains unknown. No base quality values were provided; no much bigger clone lies one nucleotide off.

The paper as a whole reports these results and caveats: For all healthy donors, the variance in clone template counts between two-week samples rose significantly as total template count increased. The binomial model flagged approximately 1.2 differentially abundant clones between technical replicates, compared with roughly 15 over approximately 2 weeks and 18 to 20 over roughly 4 weeks. It was expected by the authors that biological variance in healthy repertoires might increase further over much longer intervals, such as months to years. Across all healthy-donor time intervals, the beta-binomial model significantly cut both the number of clones called differentially abundant and the false-positive rate.

During the collection period, no infections or other immune events were recorded for the healthy donors. Blood repertoires from healthy donors were used as a training cohort for calibrating time-dependent variance in a beta-binomial model of differential abundance of T-cell clones. The training cohort comprised roughly 10 healthy donors, 3 female and 7 male. Donor ages ranged from about 29 to 65 years, with an average of roughly 46 years. Whole blood from each healthy donor was obtained from a commercial supplier and was collected at three time points around two weeks apart. For immunosequencing, genomic DNA was extracted from whole blood that had not been sorted. The immunoSEQ Assay, which uses bias-controlled multiplex PCR amplification of genomic DNA, was used to profile TCRbeta CDR3 regions. The source study handled its data this way. To quantify the absolute abundance of each unique TCRbeta CDR3 region, the sequences were collapsed and filtered. Differential abundance was assessed using a binomial (Fisher-equivalent) model and a beta-binomial model in which time-dependent variance fitted from healthy donors was added. Clones with fewer than 5 combined templates were removed, and differential abundance was called for clones with a Benjamini-Hochberg FDR below 0.01. Using the form v = (b*log(k)+a)^2, the beta-binomial variance was modeled as a function of the total template count across the two samples. TCRdb took this table from immuneACCESS and kept in-frame rearrangements with V and J called. Such tables lack part of the clones; where checked against another copy, unresolved V genes explain under half of the gap, and the rest is unexplained. D and trimming were read from the DNA, whereas the V and J calls and clone size are those reported in that table. The sample data list 80,000 to 90,000 clones, and about 86% of these were observed just once. Together, the top ten hold 5.6% of the sample.

Sample: blood. This TCR came from a person aged 18 to 75 in good health.

The CDR3: CASSPSTASDGYTF. In nucleotides, the sequence is TGCGCCAGCAGCCCCTCGACAGCCTCCGATGGCTACACCTTC. Recombination linked TRBV4-3 to TRBJ1-2; tentative D gene TRBD1, with 5 bases matching. Trimming at the junction amounts to 4 bases on V and 6 bases on J, and the germline ends lie 15 bases apart. The CDR3 contains 14 residues, cysteine and phenylalanine counted. Only CDR3 DNA remains: 42 bases, in frame from the first base. The germline V gene gives CDR1 as LGHNA and CDR2 as YSLEER.